The 28 T cell receptor beta chains in this list originate from one sample, sequenced in a study of blood T cell repertoires in COVID-19. Sequencing used immunoSEQ multiplex PCR; TCRdb keeps in-frame clones, though not all of them. The sample lists tens of thousands of clones; approximately 83% were seen once. The sample taken for sequencing was peripheral blood. Every receptor here comes from an elderly woman with acute or convalescent COVID-19.

This rearrangement joins TRBV30 to TRBJ1-3; 7 bases agree with TRBD1. Germline CDR1 reads GTSNPN; CDR2 reads SVGIG (reference sequence). Germline trimming cut 2 bases from V and 7 bases from J; bases unmatched to any gene: 2. The CDR3 has 12 residues. Here the CDR3 DNA reads TGTGCCTGGAGTAAGGGGGCCAACACCATATATTTT. The encoded protein is CAWSKGANTIYF. Complete variable domain (other parts from reference TRBV30 and TRBJ1-3): SQTIHQWPATLVQPVGSPLSLECTVEGTSNPNLYWYRQAAGRGLQLLFYSVGIGQISSEVPQNLSASRPQDRQFILSSKKLLLSDSGFYLCAWSKGANTIYFGEGSWLTVV.

The chain uses TRBV6-5 and TRBJ1-2; D possibly corresponds to TRBD1 (6 bases). V was pared by 5 bases and J by 2 bases, with 9 bases between. The CDR3 extends over 13 amino acids. Germline V gene sequence: CDR1 MNHEY, CDR2 SVGAGI. The CDR3 DNA reads as TGTGCCAGCAGTAGGACAGAAAACTATGGCTACACCTTC. Its protein product is CASSRTENYGYTF.

This clone was detected once. This chain links TRBV30 with TRBJ1-2; TRBD1 agrees at 8 bases. The V and J ends lost 2 bases and 4 bases, in that order; junction bases with no gene match: 6. Germline values: CDR1 GTSNPN, CDR2 SVGIG (reference sequence). CDR3 size: 14 residues. The CDR3 here is CAWSSGGDGYGYTF. The CDR3 DNA reads TGTGCCTGGAGTTCAGGGGGCGACGGCTATGGCTACACCTTC.

The chain combines TRBV27 with TRBJ2-1, with D possibly being TRBD2 (6 bases). Germline V gene sequence: CDR1 MNHEY, CDR2 SMNVEV (reference sequence). This CDR3 has 14 residues. V lost 6 bases and J lost 5, with 14 bases in between. CDR3 nucleotide sequence: TGTGCCAGCAGCCGCGGGACCACTGACAATGAGCAGTTCTTC. Amino acid sequence: CASSRGTTDNEQFF.

By share, this clone ranks as hyperexpanded. The rearrangement uses TRBV6-2 or TRBV6-3 and TRBJ2-2; unclear D gene. This CDR3 comprises 14 residues. The V gene's germline CDR1 is MNHEY and CDR2 SVGEGT. Trimming cost V 2 bases and J 7 bases, with 11 bases left between them. The CDR3 loop reads CASSYGPSSGELFF. CDR3 bases: TGTGCCAGCAGTTACGGGCCGTCGAGCGGGGAGCTGTTTTTT.

This chain links TRBV29-1 with TRBJ1-1; TRBD1 agrees at 8 bases. The CDR3 runs to 13 residues. Trimming removed 6 bases from V and 1 base from J; junction bases left unmatched: 4. Germline-derived CDR1 and CDR2 are SQVTM and ANQGSEA. CDR3 region: CSVGDRGNTEAFF. In DNA form, the CDR3 reads TGCAGCGTGGGAGACAGGGGGAACACTGAAGCTTTCTTT.

CDR3 bases: TGTGCCAGCAGCCAGAATTTCCGGGGCACTGAAGCTTTCTTT. As protein: CASSQNFRGTEAFF. V and J are TRBV3-1 (or the pseudogene TRBV3-2) and TRBJ1-1, with D unresolved. Germline V gene lookup returns CDR1 LGHDT and CDR2 YNNKEL (reference sequence). With 3 bases removed from V and 4 bases from J, the gap between germline ends came to 12 bases. The CDR3 covers 14 residues.

The gene calls are TRBV12-5 and TRBJ2-1; D not certain. Germline V gives CDR1 LGHNT, CDR2 FRNRAP. The CDR3 consists of 15 residues. V was trimmed by 0 bases and J by 7 bases, leaving 13 bases between them. CDR3 in DNA: TGTGCTAGTGGTTTGGTACGTCTAGAGAGTAATGAGCAGTTCTTC. This sequence encodes CASGLVRLESNEQFF.

The rearrangement links TRBV16 to TRBJ1-2, with 8 bases identical to TRBD1. Germline CDR1 is KGHSY and CDR2 is FQNENV. CDR3 length equals 13 residues. V trimming: 4 bases; J trimming: 7 bases; junction bases outside the gene matches: 5. The DNA for the CDR3 is TGTGCCAGCAGCCTGGACAGGGAGACTGGCTACACCTTC. This translates into CASSLDRETGYTF. Combining the CDR3 with reference TRBV16 and TRBJ1-2 gives the whole variable domain GEEVAQTPKHLVRGEGQKAKLYCAPIKGHSYVFWYQQVLKNEFKFLISFQNENVFDETGMPKERFSAKCLPNSPCSLEIQATKLEDSAVYFCASSLDRETGYTFGSGTRLTVV.

This chain connects TRBV9 to TRBJ1-3; no clear D. CDR3 length: 16 amino acids. CDR1 SGDLS and CDR2 YYNGEE come from the germline V gene. V gave up 0 bases and J gave up 4 bases, with 14 bases separating them. The CDR3 is CASSVGPSGSGNTIYF. For the CDR3, the DNA is TGTGCCAGCAGCGTAGGACCCAGTGGGAGCGGAAACACCATATATTTT. The whole variable domain, remainder taken from reference TRBV9 and TRBJ1-3, is DSGVTQTPKHLITATGQRVTLRCSPRSGDLSVYWYQQSLDQGLQFLIQYYNGEERAKGNILERFSAQQFPDLHSELNLSSLELGDSALYFCASSVGPSGSGNTIYFGEGSWLTVV.

The chain joins TRBV2 to TRBJ2-3; 8 bases match TRBD2. V was clipped by 7 bases and J by 4 bases; unmatched bases: 4. The CDR3 is 13 residues long. The germline V gene has CDR1 SNHLY and CDR2 FYNNEI. The CDR3 nucleotides read TGTGCCAGCAATCGGGAGGGCTCAGATACGCAGTATTTT. It translates to CASNREGSDTQYF.

CDR3 region: CASSLPDPTDTQYF. The DNA of the CDR3 is TGTGCCAGCAGCTTGCCAGATCCAACAGATACGCAGTATTTT. V usage is TRBV5-6 and J usage is TRBJ2-3, with no clear D. CDR1 and CDR2 (germline): SGHDT, YYEEEE. The CDR3 sequence is 14 residues long. V dropped 1 base and J dropped 3 bases, with 9 bases sitting between them.

The genes are TRBV30 and TRBJ2-5, with 7 bases identical to TRBD1. Germline trimming cut 1 base from V and 5 bases from J; bases unmatched to any gene: 4. This CDR3 contains 13 residues. CDR1 GTSNPN and CDR2 SVGIG come from the germline V gene (reference sequence). Written as DNA, the CDR3 is TGTGCCTGGAGTGGAACAGGGGTTGAGACCCAGTACTTC. It translates to CAWSGTGVETQYF.

The chain links TRBV27 to TRBJ2-5, with 10 bases that match TRBD2. CDR3 length equals 18 residues. With V trimmed by 6 bases and J by 0 bases, 13 bases remained unmatched. Germline values: CDR1 MNHEY, CDR2 SMNVEV (reference sequence). In DNA, the CDR3 is TGTGCCAGCAGCACCGGGACTAGCGTCGATCAATACCAAGAGACCCAGTACTTC. This translates into CASSTGTSVDQYQETQYF.

A single count supports this clone. The CDR3 nucleotides read TGTGCCAGCAGCACCCGACTAGCGGGTGAGCAGTTCTTC. It codes for CASSTRLAGEQFF. This chain uses TRBV7-2 with TRBJ2-1; TRBD2 agrees at 10 bases. Per germline, CDR1 SGHTA and CDR2 FQGNSA. The CDR3 extends over 13 amino acids. The ends lost 5 bases at V and 9 bases at J; junction bases unmatched: 4. The variable domain in full, with the rest retrieved from reference TRBV7-2 and TRBJ2-1, is GAGVSQSPSNKVTEKGKDVELRCDPISGHTALYWYRQSLGQGLEFLIYFQGNSAPDKSGLPSDRFSAERTGGSVSTLTIQRTQQEDSAVYLCASSTRLAGEQFFGPGTRLTVL.

The chain couples TRBV19 to TRBJ2-1; TRBD2 is a possible D gene (6 bases). The CDR3 extends over 15 amino acids. Germline lookup yields CDR1 LNHDA and CDR2 SQIVND (reference sequence). V gave up 1 base and J gave up 5 bases, with 12 bases separating them. CDR3 DNA sequence: TGTGCCAGTAGTATAGTTAGCGGAATAGACAATGAGCAGTTCTTC. As protein: CASSIVSGIDNEQFF.

The table lists this clone with many counts. This chain uses TRBV14 with TRBJ2-1; the D gene is possibly TRBD2 (5 bases). Trimming removed 0 bases at V and 0 bases at J, with 12 bases between. The CDR3 is 17 residues long. The germline V gene has CDR1 SGHDN and CDR2 FVKESK. In DNA, the CDR3 is TGTGCCAGCAGCCAAGATCTCGGGATGAGCTCCTACAATGAGCAGTTCTTC. It specifies CASSQDLGMSSYNEQFF.

This clone was detected only a few times. V and J are TRBV29-1 and TRBJ1-5, with 7 positions matching TRBD1. This CDR3 comprises 19 residues. With V trimmed by 6 bases and J by 3 bases, 23 bases remained unmatched. Germline values: CDR1 SQVTM, CDR2 ANQGSEA. The CDR3 protein is CSVDFYGGAGQYFNQPQHF. CDR3 in DNA: TGCAGCGTCGATTTTTACGGCGGGGCGGGACAGTATTTCAATCAGCCCCAGCATTTT. The full variable domain, rest sourced from reference TRBV29-1 and TRBJ1-5, is SAVISQKPSRDICQRGTSLTIQCQVDSQVTMMFWYRQQPGQSLTLIATANQGSEATYESGFVIDKFPISRPNLTFSTLTVSNMSPEDSSIYLCSVDFYGGAGQYFNQPQHFGDGTRLSIL.

The CDR3 here is CASSQLGGVAEAFF. The CDR3 nucleotides read TGTGCCAGCAGCCAATTGGGGGGAGTGGCTGAAGCTTTCTTT. The chain employs TRBV5-6 and TRBJ1-1, with D possibly TRBD1 on 5 matching bases. This CDR3 contains 14 residues. Looked up from germline, CDR1 is SGHDT and CDR2 is YYEEEE. Trimming removed 4 bases from V and 6 bases from J, with 16 bases in between. Looking up the rest from reference TRBV5-6 and TRBJ1-1 gives the full variable domain: DAGVTQSPTHLIKTRGQQVTLRCSPKSGHDTVSWYQQALGQGPQFIFQYYEEEERQRGNFPDRFSGHQFPNYSSELNVNALLLGDSALYLCASSQLGGVAEAFFGQGTRLTVV.

This chain links TRBV29-1 with TRBJ2-5; D possibly corresponds to TRBD2 (5 bases). CDR1 and CDR2 (germline): SQVTM, ANQGSEA. V was clipped by 4 bases and J by 4 bases, with 7 bases between them. The CDR3 covers 11 residues. The CDR3 loop is CSVGRRETQYF. The DNA for the CDR3 is TGCAGCGTTGGGAGGCGAGAGACCCAGTACTTC.

This rearrangement joins TRBV5-4 to TRBJ1-4; 7 bases match TRBD1. The CDR3 consists of 14 residues. Trimming cost V 6 bases and J 6 bases; bases outside gene matches: 8. Germline loops: CDR1 SGHNT, CDR2 YYREEE (reference sequence). This CDR3 reads CASNRQGSYEKLFF. CDR3 sequence (DNA): TGTGCCAGCAACAGACAGGGCAGTTATGAAAAACTGTTTTTT. The full variable domain, with the rest looked up from reference TRBV5-4 and TRBJ1-4, is ETGVTQSPTHLIKTRGQQVTLRCSSQSGHNTVSWYQQALGQGPQFIFQYYREEENGRGNFPPRFSGLQFPNYSSELNVNALELDDSALYLCASNRQGSYEKLFFGSGTQLSVL.

This rearrangement joins TRBV7-2 to TRBJ1-2; D gene unclear. CDR1 and CDR2 from the germline V gene are SGHTA and FQGNSA. Trimming stripped 1 base from V and 4 bases from J, with 13 bases between. CDR3 size: 15 residues. The CDR3 nucleotides read TGTGCCAGCAGCTTAGGGCCCGGGGAGGGCTATGGCTACACCTTC. It yields the protein CASSLGPGEGYGYTF.

This chain connects TRBV5-1 to TRBJ2-1; 16 nucleotides agree with TRBD2. Germline assignment: CDR1 SGHRS and CDR2 YFSETQ. The V gene end was trimmed by 5 bases and the J gene end by 7 bases; junction bases not matched to a gene: 6. CDR3 length: 16 residues. The CDR3 sequence is CASSLGLAGGQNEQFF. DNA of the CDR3: TGCGCCAGCAGTCTGGGACTAGCGGGGGGGCAGAATGAGCAGTTCTTC.

This clone was counted a single time. The gene calls are TRBV9 and TRBJ1-3; 7 positions agree with TRBD1. Germline trimming cut 0 bases from V and 1 base from J; bases unmatched to any gene: 4. The CDR3 is 16 amino acids. CDR1 and CDR2 from the germline V gene are SGDLS and YYNGEE. The chain's CDR3 is CASSVGQGLSGNTIYF. In DNA form, the CDR3 reads TGTGCCAGCAGCGTAGGACAGGGACTTTCTGGAAACACCATATATTTT.

The rearrangement uses TRBV11-2 and TRBJ2-7, with a weak D call TRBD1 (6 bases). Trimming stripped 5 bases from V and 3 bases from J, with 17 bases between. This CDR3 comprises 15 residues. Germline assignment: CDR1 SGHAT and CDR2 FQNNGV. The CDR3 sequence is CASSKQGEGSYEQYF. Written as DNA, the CDR3 is TGTGCCAGCAGCAAACAGGGAGAGGGTAGCTACGAGCAGTACTTC.

J is TRBJ2-1 and V is TRBV5-1; 9 nucleotides align to TRBD2. Germline values: CDR1 SGHRS, CDR2 YFSETQ. Trimming cost V 1 base and J 7 bases; bases outside gene matches: 12. This CDR3 has 17 residues. CDR3 bases: TGCGCCAGCAGCTTGCGTCGGGCTAGCGGGGCAAATAATGAGCAGTTCTTC. Translation: CASSLRRASGANNEQFF.

This chain uses TRBV11-2 with TRBJ2-3; 8 positions agree with TRBD2. Germline V gene lookup returns CDR1 SGHAT and CDR2 FQNNGV. CDR3 length: 15 amino acids. V trimming: 5 bases; J trimming: 2 bases; junction bases outside the gene matches: 6. The CDR3 DNA is TGTGCCAGCAGCCCACAACTAGCGGACACAGATACGCAGTATTTT. Amino acids: CASSPQLADTDTQYF.

This chain connects TRBV4-2 to TRBJ2-3, with a tentative D call TRBD1 (7 bases). The CDR3 has 17 amino acids. Trimming left V 1 base short and J 1 base short, with 15 bases between. Germline CDR1 LGHNA, CDR2 YNFKEQ. The CDR3 DNA is TGTGCCAGCAGCCAAGCAGGGCAGGGGGGTGGCACAGATACGCAGTATTTT. Translating it yields CASSQAGQGGGTDTQYF.